This entry lists 30 T cell receptor beta chains sequenced from one sample in a study of CD8 T cells in Susac syndrome. Random hexamers primed reverse transcription of 0.5 to 1 ug RNA. TCRdb passed the immunoSEQ multiplex PCR reads through MiXCR, listing each CDR3 protein once. The table includes about 200,000 distinct CDR3 sequences, just under 95% detected once. The sequencing sample was made of CD4+ T cells from PBMCs. The origin of the receptors is a human donor with multiple sclerosis.

This clonotype was picked up a small number of times. The V and J genes are TRBV4-2 and TRBJ2-5; 7 nucleotides match TRBD1. With V trimmed by 0 bases and J by 4 bases, 8 bases remained unmatched. Germline CDR1 and CDR2: LGHNA and YNFKEQ. CDR3 length: 16 residues. CDR3 residues: CASSQDREGAGETQYF. The CDR3 region has the DNA TGTGCCAGCAGCCAAGATCGAGAGGGGGCAGGAGAGACCCAGTACTTC.

V is TRBV3-1 and J is TRBJ1-6; D unresolved. Germline V gene lookup returns CDR1 LGHDT and CDR2 YNNKEL (reference sequence). The CDR3 extends over 16 amino acids. V was trimmed by 1 base and J by 5 bases, leaving 12 bases between them. In nucleotides, the CDR3 is TGTGCCAGCAGCCAAGTTCCGGACGGGAATAATTCACCCCTCCACTTT. It codes for CASSQVPDGNNSPLHF.

The chain has TRBV3-1 and TRBJ1-1, with D unresolved. Germline lookup yields CDR1 LGHDT and CDR2 YNNKEL (reference sequence). V was shortened by 8 bases and J by 2 bases, with 6 bases between the two germline ends. The CDR3 is 11 amino acids. Written as DNA, the CDR3 is TGTGCCAGCCGGCATAACACTGAAGCTTTCTTT. Translating gives CASRHNTEAFF.

Here the CDR3 DNA reads TGTGCCAGCAGCCTGGGGGCGGGACAGGGAGCTTTCTTT. Translated: CASSLGAGQGAFF. This rearrangement joins TRBV9 to TRBJ1-1; 9 bases agree with TRBD1. Germline V gene lookup returns CDR1 SGDLS and CDR2 YYNGEE. Trimming cost V 4 bases and J 10 bases; bases outside gene matches: 8. CDR3 length: 13 residues. Using reference TRBV9 and TRBJ1-1 for the parts outside the CDR3, the full variable domain is DSGVTQTPKHLITATGQRVTLRCSPRSGDLSVYWYQQSLDQGLQFLIQYYNGEERAKGNILERFSAQQFPDLHSELNLSSLELGDSALYFCASSLGAGQGAFFGQGTRLTVV.

The chain recombines TRBV15 with TRBJ1-1; D uncertain. Germline V lookup: CDR1 LNHNV, CDR2 YYDKDF (reference sequence). CDR3 size: 14 residues. Trimming left V 0 bases short and J 4 bases short, with 9 bases between. CDR3 sequence: CATSREVGITEAFF. CDR3 nucleotide sequence: TGTGCCACCAGCAGAGAGGTAGGGATCACTGAAGCTTTCTTT. The complete variable domain, with remaining parts taken from reference TRBV15 and TRBJ1-1, reads DAMVIQNPRYQVTQFGKPVTLSCSQTLNHNVMYWYQQKSSQAPKLLFHYYDKDFNNEADTPDNFQSRRPNTSFCFLDIRSPGLGDTAMYLCATSREVGITEAFFGQGTRLTVV.

This clonotype was observed a single time. The chain links TRBV2 to TRBJ1-1; 7 bases agree with TRBD1. The junction had 6 bases not matched to a gene; V was cut back by 7 bases and J by 4 bases. The germline gives CDR1 SNHLY, CDR2 FYNNEI. This CDR3 is 13 amino acids long. CDR3 residues: CASMSQGITEAFF. The CDR3 DNA reads TGTGCCAGCATGTCACAGGGGATCACTGAAGCTTTCTTT.

The chain employs TRBV3-1 and TRBJ1-6; D gene uncertain. The CDR3 loop spans 15 amino acids. The V and J ends lost 3 bases and 7 bases respectively, with 13 bases between them. Germline CDR1 LGHDT, CDR2 YNNKEL (reference sequence). CDR3 sequence (DNA): TGTGCCAGCAGCCATAATACGCCAAGGAATTCACCCCTCCACTTT. It yields the protein CASSHNTPRNSPLHF.

This CDR3 is CAIAGGMNTEAFF. For the CDR3, the DNA is TGTGCCATCGCGGGGGGGATGAACACTGAAGCTTTCTTT. This chain joins TRBV10-3 and TRBJ1-1, with a weak D call TRBD1 (5 bases). This CDR3 comprises 13 residues. Trimming took off 8 bases at V and 0 bases at J, with 10 bases between the two ends. Germline loops: CDR1 ENHRY, CDR2 SYGVKD.

This chain joins TRBV27 and TRBJ1-1; D gene ambiguous. The V gene lost 6 bases and the J gene lost 5 bases, with 16 bases spanning the gap. CDR3 length: 14 amino acids. Germline V gene data show CDR1 as MNHEY and CDR2 as SMNVEV (reference sequence). The CDR3: CASSPTIGRTEAFF. DNA for the CDR3: TGTGCCAGCAGCCCGACAATCGGGAGAACTGAAGCTTTCTTT.

The chain employs TRBV20-1 and TRBJ2-3, with D hard to call. Germline-derived CDR1 and CDR2 are DFQATT and SNEGSKA (reference sequence). The CDR3 has 14 residues. V was trimmed by 2 bases and J by 5 bases, leaving 14 bases between them. CDR3 sequence: CSARLPGRRDTQYF. CDR3 DNA: TGCAGTGCTAGACTCCCCGGACGAAGAGATACGCAGTATTTT.

The rearrangement uses TRBV20-1 and TRBJ2-1; 9 positions match TRBD2. There are 16 residues in the CDR3. After removal of 5 bases from V and 2 bases from J, the junction contained 10 bases not matched to a gene. Germline V gives CDR1 DFQATT, CDR2 SNEGSKA (reference sequence). The CDR3 here is CSAPQAGGIAYNEQFF. The CDR3 DNA reads TGCAGTGCTCCTCAAGCGGGGGGAATAGCCTACAATGAGCAGTTCTTC.

The rearrangement joins TRBV5-1 to TRBJ2-5, with D unclear. The CDR3 has 15 amino acids. Germline V lookup: CDR1 SGHRS, CDR2 YFSETQ. The germline V and J ends were trimmed by 2 bases and 3 bases, with 14 bases remaining between them. CDR3 in DNA: TGCGCCAGCAGCTTTTTCGGCCGGACCGAAGAGACCCAGTACTTC. It translates to CASSFFGRTEETQYF.

The chain couples TRBV7-8 to TRBJ1-2, with D unresolved. The CDR3 consists of 13 residues. Germline lookup yields CDR1 SGHVS and CDR2 FQNEAQ. V lost 3 bases to trimming and J lost 7 bases, with 12 bases between them. The CDR3 protein is CASSFGVVGGYTF. In DNA form, the CDR3 reads TGTGCCAGCAGCTTCGGTGTGGTTGGTGGCTACACCTTC.

The chain employs TRBV30 and TRBJ1-1; D not certain. V was cut by 2 bases and J by 3 bases, with 10 bases left in between. Germline V lookup: CDR1 GTSNPN, CDR2 SVGIG (reference sequence). The CDR3 totals 13 residues. CDR3 loop: CAWSPSEYTEAFF. In DNA form, the CDR3 reads TGTGCCTGGAGTCCCTCGGAGTACACTGAAGCTTTCTTT.

The chain joins TRBV7-9 to TRBJ2-7; maybe TRBD2 (5 bases). V lost 10 bases to trimming and J lost 6 bases, with 13 bases between them. Germline values: CDR1 SEHNR, CDR2 FQNEAQ (reference sequence). This CDR3 contains 11 residues. Written as DNA, the CDR3 is TGTGCCACCGAGGCCCGGGGCGAGCAGTACTTC. Its translation: CATEARGEQYF. The full variable domain, rest sourced from reference TRBV7-9 and TRBJ2-7, is DTGVSQNPRHKITKRGQNVTFRCDPISEHNRLYWYRQTLGQGPEFLTYFQNEAQLEKSRLLSDRFSAERPKGSFSTLEIQRTEQGDSAMYLCATEARGEQYFGPGTRLTVT.

The chain combines TRBV2 with TRBJ2-7; a possible D gene is TRBD1 (6 bases). V dropped 9 bases and J dropped 2 bases, with 14 bases sitting between them. Germline V gene lookup returns CDR1 SNHLY and CDR2 FYNNEI. The CDR3 contains 13 residues. The CDR3 spells CASNRETTYEQYF. CDR3 nucleotide sequence: TGTGCCAGTAACAGGGAGACCACCTACGAGCAGTACTTC.

This chain connects TRBV30 to TRBJ2-7, with TRBD1 matching 11 bases. This CDR3 spans 16 amino acids. The germline gives CDR1 GTSNPN, CDR2 SVGIG (reference sequence). V dropped 4 bases and J dropped 1; count of bases not matched to a gene: 9. In DNA form, the CDR3 reads TGTGCCTGGACCTCCCGGGACAGGGGGGGGTCCTACGAGCAGTACTTC. Its protein product is CAWTSRDRGGSYEQYF.

The chain links TRBV20-1 to TRBJ1-6; D uncertain. CDR1 is DFQATT, CDR2 SNEGSKA, per germline (reference sequence). The CDR3 is made up of 11 amino acids. The V end lost 1 base, the J end lost 14 bases, and 9 bases lay between the germline ends. The DNA of the CDR3 is TGCAGTGCTAGAGGGCTCGGGTCCCTCCACTTT. Translated, it gives CSARGLGSLHF.

The chain carries TRBV6-5 and TRBJ1-1; D is unresolved. CDR1 and CDR2 (germline): MNHEY, SVGAGI. The ends were cut back, 4 bases at V and 4 bases at J, with 13 bases in the middle. The CDR3 spans 14 residues. The CDR3: CASSFRRLATEAFF. CDR3 nucleotide sequence: TGTGCCAGCAGTTTCCGTCGTTTGGCCACTGAAGCTTTCTTT.

CDR3 sequence reads: CASSVAGGRSPLHF. CDR3 coding DNA: TGTGCCAGCAGCGTAGCGGGGGGCAGATCACCCCTCCACTTT. The rearrangement links TRBV9 to TRBJ1-6; weak D call: TRBD1 (6 bases). CDR1 SGDLS and CDR2 YYNGEE come from the germline V gene. The CDR3 spans 14 residues. Trimming took off 0 bases at V and 10 bases at J, with 11 bases between the two ends.

This chain uses TRBV30 with TRBJ1-1; weak D call: TRBD1 (5 bases). This CDR3 comprises 11 residues. Trimming removed 4 bases from V and 11 bases from J, with 14 bases in between. Germline V gene lookup returns CDR1 GTSNPN and CDR2 SVGIG (reference sequence). CDR3 in amino acids: CAWNKVGGAFF. CDR3 coding DNA: TGTGCCTGGAACAAGGTGGGGGGGGCTTTCTTT. Based on the CDR3 plus reference TRBV30 and TRBJ1-1, the full variable domain is SQTIHQWPATLVQPVGSPLSLECTVEGTSNPNLYWYRQAAGRGLQLLFYSVGIGQISSEVPQNLSASRPQDRQFILSSKKLLLSDSGFYLCAWNKVGGAFFGQGTRLTVV.

The chain is built from TRBV3-1 and TRBJ1-2, with 11 bases matching TRBD1. The J segment lost 7 bases and the V segment lost 4 bases, leaving 5 bases of the junction unmatched. CDR1 is LGHDT, CDR2 YNNKEL, per germline (reference sequence). CDR3 size: 14 residues. The CDR3 coding sequence is TGTGCCAGCAGCCGGGGACAGGGGGACGTTGGCTACACCTTC. It specifies CASSRGQGDVGYTF.

The chain's CDR3 is CASSLGLAREQYV. The CDR3 nucleotides are TGTGCCAGCAGTTTAGGACTAGCCCGCGAGCAGTACGTC. The rearrangement uses TRBV12-3 or TRBV12-4 and TRBJ2-7, with TRBD2 identical over 7 bases. The V and J ends lost 1 base and 6 bases, in that order; junction bases with no gene match: 3. The CDR3 covers 13 residues.

The chain has TRBV15 and TRBJ2-3, with 8 bases matching TRBD2. The V segment lost 0 bases and the J segment 0 bases; nucleotides outside the gene matches: 2. The CDR3 is 16 amino acids. Germline lookup yields CDR1 LNHNV and CDR2 YYDKDF (reference sequence). The CDR3 region is CATSRDLAGSTDTQYF. The CDR3 DNA sequence: TGTGCCACCAGCAGAGACCTAGCGGGTAGCACAGATACGCAGTATTTT.

This chain links TRBV30 with TRBJ2-3, with D hard to call. V was cut by 0 bases and J by 0 bases, with 7 bases left in between. Germline values: CDR1 GTSNPN, CDR2 SVGIG (reference sequence). The CDR3 runs to 14 residues. This chain's CDR3 is CAWSVGGSTDTQYF. CDR3 coding DNA: TGTGCCTGGAGTGTTGGCGGTAGCACAGATACGCAGTATTTT.

CDR3 nucleotide sequence: TGTGCCAGCAGCTTTATGCCTAGCGGGGGGTCTCAAGAGACCCAGTACTTC. It yields the protein CASSFMPSGGSQETQYF. The chain couples TRBV7-6 to TRBJ2-5, with 11 bases lining up with TRBD2. This CDR3 has 17 residues. V lost 3 bases, J lost 2 bases, and 8 bases stayed unmatched. CDR1 and CDR2 from the germline V gene are SGHVS and FNYEAQ. Together with reference TRBV7-6 and TRBJ2-5, the CDR3 gives the full variable domain: GAGVSQSPRYKVTKRGQDVALRCDPISGHVSLYWYRQALGQGPEFLTYFNYEAQQDKSGLPNDRFSAERPEGSISTLTIQRTEQRDSAMYRCASSFMPSGGSQETQYFGPGTRLLVL.

The J gene is TRBJ1-2, the V gene TRBV2; D unresolved. Germline V gives CDR1 SNHLY, CDR2 FYNNEI. Trimming shortened V by 7 bases and J by 6 bases, and 18 bases separated the two germline ends. The CDR3 is made up of 14 amino acids. CDR3: CASTRDGQVDGYTF. The CDR3 DNA sequence: TGTGCCAGCACGCGTGACGGGCAAGTGGATGGCTACACCTTC.

The rearrangement links TRBV30 to TRBJ2-1, with D perhaps being TRBD1 or TRBD2 (5 bases each). Germline values: CDR1 GTSNPN, CDR2 SVGIG (reference sequence). This CDR3 has 14 residues. V was cut by 1 base and J by 6 bases, with 13 bases left in between. This CDR3 reads CAWSELRGINEQFF. As DNA, the CDR3 is TGTGCCTGGAGTGAATTGAGGGGAATCAATGAGCAGTTCTTC.

The chain links TRBV20-1 to TRBJ1-2; possibly TRBD1 for D (6 bases). Trimming took off 1 base at V and 4 bases at J, with 10 bases between the two ends. The CDR3 extends over 13 amino acids. Germline V gives CDR1 DFQATT, CDR2 SNEGSKA (reference sequence). CDR3 sequence: CSARGGAAYGYTF. The DNA for the CDR3 is TGCAGTGCTAGAGGGGGGGCGGCCTATGGCTACACCTTC.

The rearrangement links TRBV5-1 to TRBJ1-5; D is unresolved. V shed 4 bases and J shed 10 bases, with 18 bases lying between them. Germline loops: CDR1 SGHRS, CDR2 YFSETQ. CDR3 length: 14 residues. The CDR3 sequence is CASSAGERTGPQHF. The DNA for the CDR3 is TGCGCCAGCAGCGCCGGGGAGCGCACGGGTCCCCAGCATTTT. The full variable domain, completed using reference TRBV5-1 and TRBJ1-5, is KAGVTQTPRYLIKTRGQQVTLSCSPISGHRSVSWYQQTPGQGLQFLFEYFSETQRNKGNFPGRFSGRQFSNSRSEMNVSTLELGDSALYLCASSAGERTGPQHFGDGTRLSIL.